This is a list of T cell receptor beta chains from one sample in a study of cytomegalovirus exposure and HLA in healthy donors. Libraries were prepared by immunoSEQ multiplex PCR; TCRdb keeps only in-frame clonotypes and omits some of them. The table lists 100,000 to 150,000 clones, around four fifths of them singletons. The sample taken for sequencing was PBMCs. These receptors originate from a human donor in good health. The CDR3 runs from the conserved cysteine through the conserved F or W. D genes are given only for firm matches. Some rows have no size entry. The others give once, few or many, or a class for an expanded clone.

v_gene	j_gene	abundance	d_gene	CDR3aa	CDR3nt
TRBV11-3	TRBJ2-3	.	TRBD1	CASSDRQGSADTQYF	TGTGCCAGCAGCGACCGACAGGGGAGCGCAGATACGCAGTATTTT
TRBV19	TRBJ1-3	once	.	CASSIQVSGNTIYF	TGTGCCAGTAGTATACAGGTCTCTGGAAACACCATATATTTT
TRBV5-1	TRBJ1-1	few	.	CASGPTVNTEAFF	TGCGCCAGTGGTCCGACAGTGAACACTGAAGCTTTCTTT
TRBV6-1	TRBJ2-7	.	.	CASSVSPGYEQYF	TGTGCCAGCAGTGTGTCCCCAGGCTACGAGCAGTACTTC
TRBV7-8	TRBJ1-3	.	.	CASSFTGTLGNTIYF	TGTGCCAGCAGCTTCACCGGGACACTAGGAAACACCATATATTTT
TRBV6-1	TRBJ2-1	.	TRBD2	CASSEPPRLAGDEQFF	TGTGCCAGCAGTGAACCCCCAAGACTAGCGGGTGATGAGCAGTTCTTC
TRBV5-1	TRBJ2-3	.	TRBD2	CASSLTSGGVSDTQYF	TGCGCCAGCAGCCTAACTAGCGGGGGTGTTTCAGATACGCAGTATTTT
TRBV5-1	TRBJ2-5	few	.	CASSWERSQETQYF	TGCGCCAGCAGCTGGGAGCGGTCACAAGAGACCCAGTACTTC
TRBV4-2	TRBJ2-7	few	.	CASSQDLSFSYEQYF	TGTGCCAGCAGCCAAGACTTATCGTTCTCCTACGAGCAGTACTTC
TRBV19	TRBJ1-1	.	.	CASSQSDSNTEAFF	TGTGCCAGTAGTCAATCGGACAGTAACACTGAAGCTTTCTTT
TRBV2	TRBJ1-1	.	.	CASDPDSLSVEAFF	TGTGCCAGCGATCCGGACAGCCTTTCTGTTGAAGCTTTCTTT
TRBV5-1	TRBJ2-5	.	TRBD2	CASSNGGVAETQYF	TGCGCCAGCAGCAACGGGGGGGTTGCAGAGACCCAGTACTTC
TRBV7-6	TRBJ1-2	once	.	CASSLWENRDYGYTF	TGTGCCAGCAGCTTATGGGAAAACAGGGACTATGGCTACACCTTC
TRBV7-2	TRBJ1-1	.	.	CASSLGDREAFF	TGTGCCAGCAGCTTAGGCGACAGGGAAGCTTTCTTT
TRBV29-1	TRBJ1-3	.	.	CSVVTLGGNSGNTIYF	TGCAGCGTTGTAACTCTGGGGGGGAACTCTGGAAACACCATATATTTT
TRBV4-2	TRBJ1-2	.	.	CASSLLRGTGYTF	TGTGCCAGCAGCTTGCTGCGGGGTACCGGCTACACCTTC
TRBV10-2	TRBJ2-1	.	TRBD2	CASAASGGTYEQFF	TGCGCCAGCGCCGCTAGCGGGGGGACGTATGAGCAGTTCTTC
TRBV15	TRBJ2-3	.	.	CATSRETSTDTQYF	TGTGCCACCAGCAGAGAGACTAGCACAGATACGCAGTATTTT
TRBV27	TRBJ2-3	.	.	CASSWAGTDTQYF	TGTGCCAGCAGTTGGGCGGGTACAGATACGCAGTATTTT
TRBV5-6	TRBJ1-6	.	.	CASSPWTVPDSPLHF	TGTGCCAGCAGCCCCTGGACAGTACCCGATTCACCCCTCCACTTT
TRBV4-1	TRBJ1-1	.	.	CASSQEELNTEAFF	TGCGCCAGCAGCCAAGAGGAGCTGAACACTGAAGCTTTCTTT
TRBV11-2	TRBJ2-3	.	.	CASRRVSTDTQYF	TGTGCCAGCCGACGGGTATCCACAGATACGCAGTATTTT
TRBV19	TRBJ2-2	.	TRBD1	CASTGGAGFTGELFF	TGTGCCAGCACAGGGGGCGCCGGATTCACCGGGGAGCTGTTTTTT
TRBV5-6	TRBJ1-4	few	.	CASRPWGGEKLFF	TGTGCCAGCAGGCCATGGGGGGGCGAAAAACTGTTTTTT
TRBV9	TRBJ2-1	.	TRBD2	CASSVGLAGVNEQFF	TGTGCCAGCAGCGTAGGACTAGCGGGGGTCAATGAGCAGTTCTTC
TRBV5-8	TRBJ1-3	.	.	CASSLPDIGIYF	TGTGCCAGCAGCTTGCCCGACATAGGCATATATTTT
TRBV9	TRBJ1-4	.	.	CASSVVGEANEKLFF	TGTGCCAGCAGCGTAGTGGGGGAGGCGAATGAAAAACTGTTTTTT
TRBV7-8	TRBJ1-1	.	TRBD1	CASSSGGNTEAFF	TGTGCCAGCAGTTCAGGGGGGAACACTGAAGCTTTCTTT
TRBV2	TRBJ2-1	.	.	CASSESRMEGYNEQFF	TGTGCCAGCAGTGAGAGTAGAATGGAGGGATACAATGAGCAGTTCTTC
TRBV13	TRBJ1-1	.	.	CASSVGGAITEAFF	TGTGCCAGCAGTGTAGGGGGGGCGATCACTGAAGCTTTCTTT
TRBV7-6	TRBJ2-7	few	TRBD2	CASSSQLAGSYEQYF	TGTGCCAGCAGCTCCCAACTAGCGGGGAGTTACGAGCAGTACTTC
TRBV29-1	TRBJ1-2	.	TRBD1	CSVGPGTGGSGYTF	TGCAGCGTTGGACCCGGGACAGGGGGCTCTGGCTACACCTTC
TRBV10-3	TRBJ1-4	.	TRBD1	CAISELTGELGKLFF	TGTGCCATCAGTGAATTGACAGGGGAGTTAGGAAAACTGTTTTTT
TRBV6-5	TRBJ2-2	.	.	CASSSGTGELFF	TGTGCCAGCAGTTCCGGGACCGGGGAGCTGTTTTTT
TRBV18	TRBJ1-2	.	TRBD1	CASSPDRVDNYGYTF	TGTGCCAGCTCACCAGACAGGGTGGATAACTATGGCTACACCTTC
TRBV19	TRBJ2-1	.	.	CASSQTSWSYNEQFF	TGTGCCAGTAGCCAAACTAGCTGGTCCTACAATGAGCAGTTCTTC
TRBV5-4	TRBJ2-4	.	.	CASSLQQETIQYF	TGTGCCAGCAGCCTACAGCAGGAAACCATTCAGTACTTC
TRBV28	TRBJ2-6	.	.	CASSFLSSGANVLTF	TGTGCCAGCAGTTTTTTGTCTTCTGGGGCCAACGTCCTGACTTTC
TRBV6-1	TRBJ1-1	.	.	CASSEVGRTEAFF	TGTGCCAGCAGTGAAGTGGGCAGGACTGAAGCTTTCTTT
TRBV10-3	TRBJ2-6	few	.	CAISGLEGSSGANVLTF	TGTGCCATCAGTGGGTTGGAGGGAAGCTCTGGGGCCAACGTCCTGACTTTC
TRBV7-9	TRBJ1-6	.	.	CASSLASINSPLHF	TGTGCCAGCAGCTTAGCGAGCATAAATTCACCCCTCCACTTT
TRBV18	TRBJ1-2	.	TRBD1	CASSPSWTGYRYGYTF	TGTGCCAGCTCACCATCGTGGACAGGGTATCGGTATGGCTACACCTTC